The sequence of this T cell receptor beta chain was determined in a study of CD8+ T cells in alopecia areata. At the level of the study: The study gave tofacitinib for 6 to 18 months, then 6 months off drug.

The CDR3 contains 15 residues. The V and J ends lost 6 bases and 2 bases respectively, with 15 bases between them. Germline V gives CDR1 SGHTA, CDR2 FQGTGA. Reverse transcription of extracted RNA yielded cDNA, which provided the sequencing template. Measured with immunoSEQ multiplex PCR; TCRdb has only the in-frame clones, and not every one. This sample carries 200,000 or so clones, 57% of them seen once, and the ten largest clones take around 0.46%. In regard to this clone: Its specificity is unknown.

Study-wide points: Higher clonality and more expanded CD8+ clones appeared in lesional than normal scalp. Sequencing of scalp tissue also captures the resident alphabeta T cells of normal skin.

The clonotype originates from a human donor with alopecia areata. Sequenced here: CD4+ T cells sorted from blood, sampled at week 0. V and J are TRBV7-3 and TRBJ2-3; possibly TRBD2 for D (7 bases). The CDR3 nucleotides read TGTGCCAGCAGGTCTCTCGCGGGGGCCACAGATACGCAGTATTTT. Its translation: CASRSLAGATDTQYF. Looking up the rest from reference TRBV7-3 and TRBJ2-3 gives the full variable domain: GAGVSQTPSNKVTEKGKYVELRCDPISGHTALYWYRQSLGQGPEFLIYFQGTGAADDSGLPNDRFFAVRPEGSVSTLKIQRTERGDSAVYLCASRSLAGATDTQYFGPGTRLTVL.